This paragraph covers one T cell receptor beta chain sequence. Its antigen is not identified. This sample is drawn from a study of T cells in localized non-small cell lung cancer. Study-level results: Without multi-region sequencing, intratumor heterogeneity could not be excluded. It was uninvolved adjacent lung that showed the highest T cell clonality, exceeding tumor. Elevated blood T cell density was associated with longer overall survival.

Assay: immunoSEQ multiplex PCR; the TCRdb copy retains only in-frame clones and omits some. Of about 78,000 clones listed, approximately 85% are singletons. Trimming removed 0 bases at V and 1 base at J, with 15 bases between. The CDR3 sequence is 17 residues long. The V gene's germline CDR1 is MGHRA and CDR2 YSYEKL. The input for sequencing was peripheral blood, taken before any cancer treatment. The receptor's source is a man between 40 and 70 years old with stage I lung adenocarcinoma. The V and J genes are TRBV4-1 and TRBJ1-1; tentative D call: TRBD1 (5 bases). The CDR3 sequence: CASSQEGLSTGNTEAFF. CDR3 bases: TGCGCCAGCAGCCAAGAGGGCTTAAGCACAGGGAACACTGAAGCTTTCTTT.